This T cell receptor (beta chain) was sequenced during a study of blood T cell repertoires in COVID-19. Across the whole study: Spain, Italy and the United States supplied samples that represented acute and convalescent COVID-19. The cDNA or gDNA used as material had been derived from T cells, B-cell-depleted T cells, or PBMCs.

The length of the CDR3 is 11 residues. CDR1 DFQATT and CDR2 SNEGSKA come from the germline V gene (reference sequence). As handled by the study authors: Quantification of nucleated cells was approximated via reference gene primer amplification. The assay was immunoSEQ multiplex PCR, and TCRdb's table has in-frame clones only and misses some. V and J calls and clone size follow that table, whereas D and trimming were derived from the DNA. The sample consists of tens of thousands of clones, under 90% of them appearing once. This rearrangement joins TRBV20-1 to TRBJ2-1, with D unresolved. Specimen: peripheral blood. This receptor was taken from a human donor in a cohort sampled during active COVID-19. CDR3 sequence: CIPRVGNEQFF. In DNA form, the CDR3 reads TGCATCCCCCGGGTTGGGAATGAGCAGTTCTTC.